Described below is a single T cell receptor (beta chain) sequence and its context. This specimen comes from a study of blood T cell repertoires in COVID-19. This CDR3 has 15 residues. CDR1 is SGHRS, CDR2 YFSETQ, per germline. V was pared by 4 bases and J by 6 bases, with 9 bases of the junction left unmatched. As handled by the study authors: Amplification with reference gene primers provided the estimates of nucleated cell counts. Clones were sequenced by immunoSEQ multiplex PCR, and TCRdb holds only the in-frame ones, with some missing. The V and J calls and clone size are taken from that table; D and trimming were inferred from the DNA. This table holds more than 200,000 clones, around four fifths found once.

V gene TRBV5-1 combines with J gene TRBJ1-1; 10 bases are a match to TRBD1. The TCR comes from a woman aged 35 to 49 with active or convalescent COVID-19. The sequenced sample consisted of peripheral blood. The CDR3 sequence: CASSPGQGSGAEAFF. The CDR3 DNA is TGCGCCAGCAGCCCGGGACAGGGGTCGGGAGCTGAAGCTTTCTTT.